The entry that follows covers one T cell receptor beta chain sequence. Germline loops: CDR1 SGHTA, CDR2 FQGNSA. Trimming cost V 1 base and J 8 bases; bases outside gene matches: 3. This CDR3 comprises 15 residues. This record belongs to a study of cytomegalovirus exposure and HLA in healthy donors. Primers included in the PCR were 60 Vbeta and 13 Jbeta primers. Libraries were prepared by immunoSEQ multiplex PCR; TCRdb keeps only in-frame clonotypes and omits some of them. The repertoire holds 85,000 to 95,000 clones, with roughly 72% as singletons. This sequence joins TRBV7-2 and TRBJ1-6, with TRBD1 matching 9 bases. The TCR sequence derives from a man aged 30 to 45 in good health and CMV-seropositive. The specimen sequenced was PBMCs. Written as DNA, the CDR3 is TGTGCCAGCAGCTTAGGCCGGACAGGGGATTCACCCCTCCACTTT. This gives the protein CASSLGRTGDSPLHF.